These 6 T cell receptor beta chains share one sample of origin, sequenced in a study of early T cells in non-severe SARS-CoV-2 infection. From the 5' RACE reads, TCRdb called clonotypes with MiXCR, one entry per CDR3 protein. The sample records 70,000 or so distinct CDR3 sequences, about 9.5% being singletons. The sequencing used whole blood, collected at baseline. These receptors were obtained from an adult who was a healthcare worker with PCR-confirmed SARS-CoV-2 infection or an uninfected control (not recorded which).

V usage is TRBV7-9 and J usage is TRBJ2-7; D remains ambiguous. V lost 5 bases and J 0 bases, leaving 14 bases between the germline ends. This CDR3 has 15 amino acids. The V gene's germline CDR1 is SEHNR and CDR2 FQNEAQ (reference sequence). CDR3 DNA: TGTGCCAGCAGCAACGATGCTGGTCTCTCCTACGAGCAGTACTTC. It is translated as CASSNDAGLSYEQYF. Full variable domain (outside the CDR3, taken from reference TRBV7-9 and TRBJ2-7): DTGVSQNPRHKITKRGQNVTFRCDPISEHNRLYWYRQTLGQGPEFLTYFQNEAQLEKSRLLSDRFSAERPKGSFSTLEIQRTEQGDSAMYLCASSNDAGLSYEQYFGPGTRLTVT.

This clonotype was observed at least ten times. The chain has TRBV30 and TRBJ1-1; no clear D. This CDR3 comprises 12 residues. Germline loops: CDR1 GTSNPN, CDR2 SVGIG (reference sequence). V was pared by 1 base and J by 6 bases, with 9 bases between. The CDR3 here is CAWSDLGAEAFF. The CDR3 nucleotides read TGTGCCTGGAGTGACCTGGGCGCTGAAGCTTTCTTT.

The chain couples TRBV6-2 or TRBV6-3 to TRBJ2-1; a weak D match, TRBD1 (7 bases). The germline gives CDR1 MNHEY, CDR2 SVGEGT. Between the trimmed V and J ends, which lost 5 bases and 1 base, there was a span of 15 bases. There are 16 residues in the CDR3. The CDR3 sequence: CASSPATGRSYNEQFF. The CDR3, as DNA: TGTGCCAGCAGTCCCGCGACAGGGAGGTCCTACAATGAGCAGTTCTTC.

In its sample, this clonotype was seen a few times. The chain combines TRBV11-2 with TRBJ1-5, with TRBD1 identical over 8 bases. Germline V gives CDR1 SGHAT, CDR2 FQNNGV. V lost 4 bases, J lost 3 bases, and 5 bases stayed unmatched. This CDR3 region has 15 residues. The CDR3 DNA reads as TGTGCCAGCAGCTCGGACAGGGAGGCCAATCAGCCCCAGCATTTT. Amino acid sequence: CASSSDREANQPQHF.

The chain combines TRBV7-9 with TRBJ1-4; possible D gene TRBD1, 5 bases. V shed 1 base and J shed 8 bases, with 14 bases lying between them. Germline V lookup: CDR1 SEHNR, CDR2 FQNEAQ (reference sequence). CDR3 size: 15 residues. CDR3 DNA sequence: TGTGCCAGCAGCTTAGTGGGCAGGGCGTCGGAAAAACTGTTTTTT. This translates into CASSLVGRASEKLFF.

At least ten counts were recorded for this clonotype. CDR3 amino acids: CASSPPGTGIYEQYF. The CDR3 DNA is TGCGCCAGCAGCCCCCCCGGGACAGGAATATACGAGCAGTACTTC. The chain carries TRBV5-1 and TRBJ2-7; 8 bases fit TRBD1. The germline gives CDR1 SGHRS, CDR2 YFSETQ. After removal of 4 bases from V and 4 bases from J, the junction contained 10 bases not matched to a gene. The CDR3 is 15 residues long.